The rows below give T cell receptor beta chains drawn from one sample of a study of blood T cell repertoires in COVID-19. Libraries were prepared by immunoSEQ multiplex PCR; TCRdb keeps only in-frame clonotypes and omits some of them. The data show roughly 340,000 clones, around 90% seen once. The sample consisted of peripheral blood. The receptors were gathered from a woman in her 30s with COVID-19, enrolled during active disease. CDR3s include the opening cysteine and the closing phenylalanine or tryptophan. A D gene is named only where the DNA matches it firmly. A row's size may be missing; if present it is once, few, many or a size class.

V gene: TRBV21-1; D gene: -; clone size: -; J gene: TRBJ2-3; CDR3 protein: CASSNSAGGPDTQYF; CDR3 DNA: TGTGCCAGCAGCAACAGTGCCGGGGGGCCAGATACGCAGTATTTT
V gene: TRBV6-5; D gene: TRBD1; clone size: few; J gene: TRBJ1-1; CDR3 protein: CASKGGMNTEAFF; CDR3 DNA: TGTGCCAGCAAAGGGGGCATGAACACTGAAGCTTTCTTT
V gene: TRBV19; D gene: -; clone size: -; J gene: TRBJ1-4; CDR3 protein: CASSIRGLTNEKLFF; CDR3 DNA: TGTGCCAGTAGTATTCGAGGCTTAACTAATGAAAAACTGTTTTTT
V gene: TRBV4-3; D gene: -; clone size: -; J gene: TRBJ2-7; CDR3 protein: CASSQVAHRDYEQYF; CDR3 DNA: TGCGCCAGCAGCCAAGTCGCCCACAGGGACTACGAGCAGTACTTC
V gene: TRBV19; D gene: -; clone size: once; J gene: TRBJ1-1; CDR3 protein: CASSLVGGTEAFF; CDR3 DNA: TGTGCCAGTAGTTTGGTGGGAGGGACTGAAGCTTTCTTT
V gene: TRBV7-2; D gene: -; clone size: -; J gene: TRBJ1-2; CDR3 protein: CASSLGSPNYGYTF; CDR3 DNA: TGTGCCAGCAGCTTAGGAAGCCCTAACTATGGCTACACCTTC
V gene: TRBV7-2; D gene: -; clone size: -; J gene: TRBJ2-3; CDR3 protein: CASSQYTDTQYF; CDR3 DNA: TGTGCCAGCAGCCAGTACACAGATACGCAGTATTTT
V gene: TRBV7-2; D gene: -; clone size: -; J gene: TRBJ2-3; CDR3 protein: CASSPRGDTQYF; CDR3 DNA: TGTGCCAGCAGCCCCCGGGGAGATACGCAGTATTTT
V gene: TRBV5-4; D gene: TRBD2; clone size: -; J gene: TRBJ2-1; CDR3 protein: CASSLVLAGAYNEQFF; CDR3 DNA: TGTGCCAGCAGCTTGGTGCTAGCGGGAGCCTACAATGAGCAGTTCTTC
V gene: TRBV5-8; D gene: TRBD1; clone size: -; J gene: TRBJ1-4; CDR3 protein: CASSYHRGTTNEKLFF; CDR3 DNA: TGTGCCAGCAGCTACCACAGGGGGACGACTAATGAAAAACTGTTTTTT